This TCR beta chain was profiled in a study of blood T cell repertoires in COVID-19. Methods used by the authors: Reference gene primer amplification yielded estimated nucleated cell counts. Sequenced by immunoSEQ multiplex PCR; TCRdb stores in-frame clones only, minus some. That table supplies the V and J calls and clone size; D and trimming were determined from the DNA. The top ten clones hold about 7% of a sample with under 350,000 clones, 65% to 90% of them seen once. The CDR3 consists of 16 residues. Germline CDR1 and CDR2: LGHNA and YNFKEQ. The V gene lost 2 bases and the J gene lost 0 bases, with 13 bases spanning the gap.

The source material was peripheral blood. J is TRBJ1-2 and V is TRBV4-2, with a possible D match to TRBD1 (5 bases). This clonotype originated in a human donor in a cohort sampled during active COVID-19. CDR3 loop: CASSQPGQAANYGYTF. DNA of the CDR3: TGTGCCAGCAGCCAACCTGGACAAGCAGCTAACTATGGCTACACCTTC.